A single sample gave rise to the 18 T cell receptor beta chains below, sequenced in a study of identical twins. TCRdb re-analysed the 5' RACE reads in MiXCR, keeping a single row per CDR3 protein. This table has about 470,000 distinct CDR3 sequences, approximately 24% appearing once. Separately, the same data were catalogued under a study of T cells expressing NK-cell markers.

The sequenced sample was CD4+ T cells sorted from blood. The receptors were sampled from a woman aged 18-29 years in good health.

The sample holds a few counts of this clonotype. This chain joins TRBV5-1 and TRBJ1-1; maybe TRBD1 (6 bases). From germline, CDR1 is SGHRS and CDR2 YFSETQ. The CDR3 runs 15 residues. The germline V and J ends were trimmed by 2 bases and 3 bases, with 14 bases remaining between them. CDR3 sequence: CASSFGGGLDTEAFF. DNA of the CDR3: TGCGCCAGCAGCTTTGGTGGGGGGCTAGACACTGAAGCTTTCTTT.

This clonotype has only a few counts. The chain couples TRBV20-1 to TRBJ1-5; D perhaps matches TRBD1 (6 bases). Looked up from germline, CDR1 is DFQATT and CDR2 is SNEGSKA (reference sequence). Trimming removed 6 bases from V and 0 bases from J, with 12 bases in between. The length of the CDR3 is 14 residues. The CDR3 spells CSARGYFSNQPQHF. CDR3 DNA sequence: TGCAGTGCGAGGGGGTACTTTAGCAATCAGCCCCAGCATTTT.

V gene TRBV2 combines with J gene TRBJ2-2; D unclear. The V and J ends lost 5 bases and 2 bases respectively, with 9 bases between them. The CDR3 has 14 amino acids. Germline V gene sequence: CDR1 SNHLY, CDR2 FYNNEI. CDR3 in DNA: TGTGCCAGCAGTATAAGCACAAACACCGGGGAGCTGTTTTTT. It yields the protein CASSISTNTGELFF. Supplemented by reference TRBV2 and TRBJ2-2, the full variable domain reads EPEVTQTPSHQVTQMGQEVILRCVPISNHLYFYWYRQILGQKVEFLVSFYNNEISEKSEIFDDQFSVERPDGSNFTLKIRSTKLEDSAMYFCASSISTNTGELFFGEGSRLTVL.

The chain recombines TRBV25-1 with TRBJ2-5; D call uncertain. Germline V gene lookup returns CDR1 MGHDK and CDR2 SYGVNS. V was shortened by 4 bases and J by 5 bases, with 8 bases between the two germline ends. The CDR3 has 12 amino acids. The CDR3 sequence: CASSVVVETQYF. In DNA form, the CDR3 reads TGTGCCAGCAGTGTTGTGGTGGAGACCCAGTACTTC.

The gene calls are TRBV5-5 and TRBJ2-5, with D unclear. The CDR3 extends over 12 amino acids. V lost 5 bases, J lost 5 bases, and 10 bases lay in between. Germline CDR1 and CDR2: SGHKS and YYEKEE (reference sequence). The CDR3 is CASSFLEETQYF. CDR3 nucleotide sequence: TGTGCCAGCAGTTTCCTTGAGGAGACCCAGTACTTC.

This clonotype occurred a few times. The chain employs TRBV7-2 and TRBJ2-1, with a possible D match to TRBD2 (5 bases). Between the trimmed V and J ends, which lost 4 bases and 10 bases, there was a span of 11 bases. Germline lookup yields CDR1 SGHTA and CDR2 FQGNSA. The CDR3 runs 12 residues. The CDR3 DNA reads TGTGCCAGCAGCTCCAGTCGGGGAGAGCAGTTCTTC. Protein product: CASSSSRGEQFF.

This clonotype appeared a few times. The J gene is TRBJ1-2, the V gene TRBV19; D is undetermined. The V gene lost 5 bases and the J gene lost 5 bases, with 9 bases spanning the gap. The V gene's germline CDR1 is LNHDA and CDR2 SQIVND (reference sequence). The CDR3 sequence is 12 residues long. The CDR3 spells CASSVTGYGYTF. The CDR3 coding sequence is TGTGCCAGTAGTGTGACGGGTTATGGCTACACCTTC.

The gene calls are TRBV6-2 or TRBV6-3 and TRBJ2-5; D unclear. Germline assignment: CDR1 MNHEY and CDR2 SVGEGT. The CDR3 spans 11 residues. Deletions cut 10 bases from V and 5 bases from J, with 11 bases between. CDR3 sequence (DNA): TGTGCCACCACCCGAACGGAGACCCAGTACTTC. Translating it yields CATTRTETQYF.

V is TRBV12-3 or TRBV12-4 and J is TRBJ1-2; no clear D. CDR3 size: 12 residues. V lost 1 base, J lost 7 bases, and 7 bases lay in between. CDR3 loop: CASSLGMGGYTF. CDR3 coding DNA: TGTGCCAGCAGTTTAGGAATGGGTGGCTACACCTTC.

This sequence joins TRBV10-3 and TRBJ1-2, with D possibly being TRBD1 (6 bases). The V end lost 6 bases, the J end lost 7 bases, and 15 bases lay between the germline ends. Germline lookup yields CDR1 ENHRY and CDR2 SYGVKD. The CDR3 loop spans 13 amino acids. CDR3 sequence: CAISPPGEGGYTF. CDR3 in DNA: TGTGCCATCAGCCCGCCAGGGGAGGGTGGCTACACCTTC.

The CDR3 DNA is TGTGCCAGCAGCCCCCCCCCTGACCCTAGGGGGTCCTACGAGCAGTACTTC. Translating gives CASSPPPDPRGSYEQYF. V and J are TRBV7-9 and TRBJ2-7, with D possibly TRBD1 on 6 matching bases. Trimming removed 5 bases from V and 1 base from J, with 21 bases in between. The CDR3 contains 17 residues. Germline lookup yields CDR1 SEHNR and CDR2 FQNEAQ (reference sequence).

V and J are TRBV12-3 or TRBV12-4 and TRBJ2-5; tentatively, D is TRBD2 (6 bases). The ends were cut back, 5 bases at V and 2 bases at J, with 12 bases in the middle. The CDR3 extends over 14 amino acids. CDR3 coding DNA: TGTGCCAGCAGTCTCTGGACTAAACAAGAGACCCAGTACTTC. Its protein product is CASSLWTKQETQYF.

The J gene is TRBJ1-4, the V gene TRBV20-1; unclear D gene. Germline V gives CDR1 DFQATT, CDR2 SNEGSKA (reference sequence). This CDR3 has 14 amino acids. With 6 bases removed from V and 8 bases from J, the gap between germline ends came to 19 bases. CDR3 protein: CSALRTLSGEKLFF. The DNA of the CDR3 is TGCAGTGCCCTCCGGACGCTCTCGGGCGAAAAACTGTTTTTT.

The V gene is TRBV20-1, the J gene TRBJ2-1; possibly TRBD2 for D (6 bases). The CDR3 extends over 15 amino acids. V gave up 0 bases and J gave up 6 bases, with 15 bases separating them. Germline values: CDR1 DFQATT, CDR2 SNEGSKA (reference sequence). The CDR3 sequence is CSARDGAGGSNEQFF. DNA of the CDR3: TGCAGTGCTAGAGATGGGGCAGGAGGGTCCAATGAGCAGTTCTTC.

A few counts support this clonotype. The rearrangement links TRBV20-1 to TRBJ2-3; 8 bases line up with TRBD2. CDR1 is DFQATT, CDR2 SNEGSKA, per germline (reference sequence). This CDR3 has 16 amino acids. J gave up 1 base and V 6 bases, and 12 bases lay outside the gene matches. CDR3 sequence reads: CSAPGPPGRGTDTQYF. For the CDR3, the DNA is TGCAGTGCGCCGGGCCCACCCGGGAGGGGCACAGATACGCAGTATTTT.

The chain joins TRBV5-1 to TRBJ1-1, with D possibly being TRBD1 (6 bases). This CDR3 comprises 13 residues. Germline V gene data show CDR1 as SGHRS and CDR2 as YFSETQ. V was shortened by 0 bases and J by 7 bases, with 10 bases between the two germline ends. The CDR3 DNA reads as TGCGCCAGCAGCTTGGTTGGGGGCAGTGAAGCTTTCTTT. Translated, it gives CASSLVGGSEAFF.

CDR3 sequence: CASSPQGLDYGYTF. In DNA, the CDR3 is TGTGCCAGCAGCCCCCAAGGGCTTGACTATGGCTACACCTTC. The V gene is TRBV11-2, the J gene TRBJ1-2; D gene uncertain. V gave up 5 bases and J gave up 3 bases, with 13 bases separating them. Germline V gene sequence: CDR1 SGHAT, CDR2 FQNNGV. This CDR3 contains 14 residues.

This clonotype was counted only a few times. The gene calls are TRBV5-1 and TRBJ2-1, with a possible D match to TRBD2 (6 bases). Germline assignment: CDR1 SGHRS and CDR2 YFSETQ. CDR3 length: 14 residues. Trimming cost V 0 bases and J 5 bases, with 9 bases left between them. CDR3 residues: CASSLDAGNNEQFF. The CDR3 DNA reads TGCGCCAGCAGCTTGGACGCGGGGAACAATGAGCAGTTCTTC.